These 23 T cell receptor beta chains share one sample of origin, sequenced in a study of metastatic and nonmetastatic thyroid tumors. From the PCR reads, TCRdb re-called clones with MiXCR. The sample gives roughly 40,000 clones, about a sixth of which show up once; 6.2% is in the top ten. Prior to thyroid surgery, none of the patients had received any treatment. Sequencing used blood. These receptors all stem from a male donor with papillary thyroid cancer or a benign thyroid nodule (not recorded which). Some clones in this sample may be carry-over from other donors' samples.

Details on this clone: Sequence at one end of the junction differs from germline and may be a read error. The J gene is TRBJ2-7, the V gene TRBV7-9; D uncertain. CDR3 size: 13 residues. Germline CDR1 SEHNR, CDR2 FQNEAQ (reference sequence). For the CDR3, the DNA is TGTGCCAGCAGCTTAGGACGGACCTACGACCAGTACTTC. Translated, it gives CASSLGRTYDQYF.

This clone rates as medium-sized (0.01 to 0.1%). This chain links TRBV24-1 with TRBJ2-7, with D unclear. The CDR3 is made up of 17 amino acids. V gave up 1 base and J gave up 0 bases, with 15 bases separating them. Germline loops: CDR1 KGHDR, CDR2 SFDVKD. The CDR3 here is CATSDFPQEEISYEQYF. The CDR3, as DNA: TGTGCCACCAGTGATTTCCCCCAGGAAGAAATCTCCTACGAGCAGTACTTC.

This clone appeared many times. The rearrangement uses TRBV9 and TRBJ2-5; no definite D call. Trimming stripped 0 bases from V and 0 bases from J, with 6 bases between. Per the germline V gene, CDR1 is SGDLS and CDR2 is YYNGEE. The CDR3 loop spans 14 amino acids. Here the CDR3 reads CASSVDQDQETQYF. The DNA of the CDR3 is TGTGCCAGCAGCGTAGACCAGGACCAAGAGACCCAGTACTTC.

This clone was recorded many times. The CDR3 region has the DNA TGCGCCAGCAGCTTGGTCTCCCCCGCGAACACCGGGGAGCTGTTTTTT. Translated, it gives CASSLVSPANTGELFF. The chain uses TRBV5-1 and TRBJ2-2; no reliable D call. CDR1 is SGHRS, CDR2 YFSETQ, per germline. V shed 0 bases and J shed 0 bases, with 9 bases lying between them. The CDR3 is 16 residues long.

This clone was counted at least ten times. The final CDR3 position lacks the conserved phenylalanine or tryptophan, pointing to a likely read error. The limits of the CDR3 on the DNA are not certain, so only TCRdb's listed CDR3 is given. V and J are TRBV7-9 and TRBJ2-7; whether TRBD1, the table's D call, matches the DNA was not checked. 8 amino acids form the CDR3, both terminal residues included. The germline gives CDR1 SEHNR, CDR2 FQNEAQ (reference sequence). This chain's CDR3 is CASSQNRQ.

This clone was seen many times. The chain employs TRBV20-1 and TRBJ2-1; 8 bases line up with TRBD2. CDR1 DFQATT and CDR2 SNEGSKA come from the germline V gene (reference sequence). CDR3 size: 17 residues. The V segment lost 0 bases and the J segment 7 bases; nucleotides outside the gene matches: 14. CDR3 DNA: TGCAGTGCTAGAGATGGTAACTGGCGGGAGGTTTGGAATGAGCAGTTCTTC. Translated, it gives CSARDGNWREVWNEQFF.

This chain connects TRBV7-9 to TRBJ2-7; D might be TRBD1 or TRBD2, each matching 6 bases. Germline V CDR1 and CDR2: SEHNR, FQNEAQ (reference sequence). Trimming removed 11 bases from V and 0 bases from J, with 14 bases in between. This CDR3 has 13 residues. For the CDR3, the DNA is TGTGCCTACGGGGGCTACTCCTCCTACGAGCAGTACTTC. It specifies CAYGGYSSYEQYF. Supplemented by reference TRBV7-9 and TRBJ2-7, the full variable domain reads DTGVSQNPRHKITKRGQNVTFRCDPISEHNRLYWYRQTLGQGPEFLTYFQNEAQLEKSRLLSDRFSAERPKGSFSTLEIQRTEQGDSAMYLCAYGGYSSYEQYFGPGTRLTVT.

The CDR3 loop reads CSARAAMPDTQYF. As DNA, the CDR3 is TGCAGTGCTAGAGCTGCTATGCCAGATACGCAGTATTTT. V gene TRBV20-1 combines with J gene TRBJ2-3; no reliable D call. The germline V gene has CDR1 DFQATT and CDR2 SNEGSKA (reference sequence). V was clipped by 1 base and J by 4 bases, with 9 bases between them. The CDR3 is 13 amino acids.

There are many counts of this clone. A much larger clone sits a single nucleotide away, making a read error possible. Other DNA sequences in this specimen translate into the identical CDR3. The V call is TRBV5-1, the J call TRBJ2-5; no clear D. Trimming took 0 bases from V and 5 from J, leaving 14 bases between them. Germline CDR1 and CDR2: SGHRS and YFSETQ. This CDR3 comprises 15 residues. The CDR3 loop reads CASSLVPDTQETQYF. For the CDR3, the DNA is TGCGCCAGCAGCTTGGTTCCAGATACACAGGAGACCCAGTACTTC. Looking up the rest from reference TRBV5-1 and TRBJ2-5 gives the full variable domain: KAGVTQTPRYLIKTRGQQVTLSCSPISGHRSVSWYQQTPGQGLQFLFEYFSETQRNKGNFPGRFSGRQFSNSRSEMNVSTLELGDSALYLCASSLVPDTQETQYFGPGTRLLVL.

This chain uses TRBV7-8 with TRBJ2-5, with 12 bases aligning to TRBD2. Germline V gene data show CDR1 as SGHVS and CDR2 as FQNEAQ. V trimming: 2 bases; J trimming: 5 bases; junction bases outside the gene matches: 3. The CDR3 runs to 15 residues. The CDR3 nucleotides read TGTGCCAGCAGCTTAATTACTAGCGGGGGGGAGACCCAGTACTTC. Protein product: CASSLITSGGETQYF. The variable domain in full, with the rest retrieved from reference TRBV7-8 and TRBJ2-5, is GAGVSQSPRYKVAKRGQDVALRCDPISGHVSLFWYQQALGQGPEFLTYFQNEAQLDKSGLPSDRFFAERPEGSVSTLKIQRTQQEDSAVYLCASSLITSGGETQYFGPGTRLLVL.

The chain combines TRBV30 with TRBJ1-5; no definite D call. The germline CDR1 and CDR2 sequences are GTSNPN and SVGIG (reference sequence). The CDR3 spans 15 residues. With 3 bases removed from V and 1 base from J, the gap between germline ends came to 13 bases. In DNA form, the CDR3 reads TGTGCCTGGAGCGTAGGAGGTGAAAGCAATCAGCCCCAGCATTTT. Amino acids: CAWSVGGESNQPQHF. Looking up the rest from reference TRBV30 and TRBJ1-5 gives the full variable domain: SQTIHQWPATLVQPVGSPLSLECTVEGTSNPNLYWYRQAAGRGLQLLFYSVGIGQISSEVPQNLSASRPQDRQFILSSKKLLLSDSGFYLCAWSVGGESNQPQHFGDGTRLSIL.

V and J are TRBV11-3 and TRBJ1-2; no clear D gene. Per germline, CDR1 SGHNT and CDR2 YENEEA. This CDR3 contains 8 residues. The CDR3 reads CANYGYTF. The DNA for the CDR3 is TGTGCTAACTATGGCTACACCTTC.

This clone was seen many times. The chain employs TRBV28 and TRBJ2-1; 8 positions agree with TRBD2. The CDR3 totals 16 residues. The V segment lost 7 bases and the J segment 3 bases; nucleotides outside the gene matches: 11. The V gene's germline CDR1 is MDHEN and CDR2 SYDVKM. CDR3 bases: TGTGCCAGCACCTCAACGCGGGGGGACTACTACAATGAGCAGTTCTTC. Amino acids: CASTSTRGDYYNEQFF.

In its sample, this clone was seen many times. The V gene is TRBV20-1, the J gene TRBJ2-4; 7 positions match TRBD2. The CDR3 totals 14 residues. CDR1 is DFQATT, CDR2 SNEGSKA, per germline (reference sequence). The junction had 8 bases not matched to a gene; V was cut back by 1 base and J by 8 bases. CDR3 sequence reads: CSARVRQGGDIQYF. CDR3 in DNA: TGCAGTGCTAGAGTAAGGCAGGGAGGGGACATTCAGTACTTC.

This clone was seen at least ten times. The CDR3 nucleotides are TGTGCCAGCAGCCAACGAGCCCGGTACAATGAGCAGTTCTTC. Protein product: CASSQRARYNEQFF. The chain combines TRBV7-2 with TRBJ2-1; D call uncertain. From germline, CDR1 is SGHTA and CDR2 FQGNSA. Between the trimmed V and J ends, which lost 5 bases and 4 bases, there was a span of 12 bases. The CDR3 totals 14 residues.

This chain uses TRBV5-1 with TRBJ2-7, with 7 bases that match TRBD1. The germline V gene encodes CDR1 SGHRS and CDR2 YFSETQ. The CDR3 totals 17 residues. J lost 1 base, V lost 4 bases, and 14 bases had no gene match. DNA for the CDR3: TGCGCCAGCAGCGGAGACACTCCGGGACAGAGATCCTACGAGCAGTACTTC. This sequence encodes CASSGDTPGQRSYEQYF.

The gene calls are TRBV28 and TRBJ2-7; D is perhaps TRBD1 or TRBD2 (5 bases each). CDR1 is MDHEN and CDR2 is SYDVKM in the germline V gene. This CDR3 is built from 15 residues. V was shortened by 4 bases and J by 4 bases, with 17 bases between the two germline ends. CDR3 region: CASSSSGEGSYEQYF. The CDR3 nucleotides are TGTGCCAGCAGTTCATCAGGAGAGGGGTCTTACGAGCAGTACTTC. The full variable domain, rest sourced from reference TRBV28 and TRBJ2-7, is DVKVTQSSRYLVKRTGEKVFLECVQDMDHENMFWYRQDPGLGLRLIYFSYDVKMKEKGDIPEGYSVSREKKERFSLILESASTNQTSMYLCASSSSGEGSYEQYFGPGTRLTVT.

This clone was seen many times. The chain recombines TRBV5-1 with TRBJ2-7; 8 bases align to TRBD1. This CDR3 has 15 residues. V was pared by 5 bases and J by 0 bases, with 7 bases of the junction left unmatched. Germline loops: CDR1 SGHRS, CDR2 YFSETQ. CDR3 sequence (DNA): TGCGCCAGCAGACCGGGACAGGAAAGCTCCTACGAGCAGTACTTC. Its protein product is CASRPGQESSYEQYF.

This clone appeared once. Being one base from a much bigger clone, this may be a read error. The chain links TRBV5-6 to TRBJ1-5; D unclear. With 0 bases removed from V and 0 bases from J, the gap between germline ends came to 1 base. The germline V gene has CDR1 SGHDT and CDR2 YYEEEE. The CDR3 has 13 residues. CDR3 sequence reads: CASSLVSNQPQHF. DNA for the CDR3: TGTGCCAGCAGCTTGGTTAGCAATCAGCCCCAGCATTTT.

This clone was seen many times. The V call is TRBV5-1, the J call TRBJ2-2, with 9 bases that match TRBD1. CDR3 length: 15 residues. The V gene's germline CDR1 is SGHRS and CDR2 YFSETQ. The ends lost 5 bases at V and 6 bases at J; junction bases unmatched: 8. CDR3 coding DNA: TGCGCCAGCAGACGGGGACAGGGTTTGGCCGGGGAGCTGTTTTTT. Residues: CASRRGQGLAGELFF.

Points on this clone: One end of the junction fails to match germline, which may point to a read error. The rearrangement uses TRBV6-5 and TRBJ2-5; TRBD2 aligns across 8 bases. Germline assignment: CDR1 MNHEY and CDR2 SVGAGI. The CDR3 spans 15 residues. The CDR3 DNA sequence: TGTGTCAGCAGTTCCGGGGGGGCAGGGAAGGAGACCCATTACTTC. Protein product: CVSSSGGAGKETHYF.

This clone was counted at least ten times. V gene TRBV20-1 combines with J gene TRBJ2-1; D is possibly TRBD2 (7 bases). The CDR3 runs 10 residues. Looked up from germline, CDR1 is DFQATT and CDR2 is SNEGSKA (reference sequence). Deletions cut 8 bases from V and 15 bases from J, with 17 bases between. The CDR3 loop reads CSSRGASMFF. The CDR3 coding sequence is TGCAGTAGCCGGGGGGCCAGTATGTTCTTC.

This clone was picked up many times. The chain is built from TRBV6-1 and TRBJ1-2, with D perhaps TRBD1 (5 bases). The CDR3 runs 16 residues. V shed 5 bases and J shed 5 bases, with 21 bases lying between them. The germline CDR1 and CDR2 sequences are MNHNS and SASEGT. CDR3 nucleotide sequence: TGTGCCAGCAGTTCATCCGGGACCGACGATGTATATGGCTACACCTTC. It codes for CASSSSGTDDVYGYTF.